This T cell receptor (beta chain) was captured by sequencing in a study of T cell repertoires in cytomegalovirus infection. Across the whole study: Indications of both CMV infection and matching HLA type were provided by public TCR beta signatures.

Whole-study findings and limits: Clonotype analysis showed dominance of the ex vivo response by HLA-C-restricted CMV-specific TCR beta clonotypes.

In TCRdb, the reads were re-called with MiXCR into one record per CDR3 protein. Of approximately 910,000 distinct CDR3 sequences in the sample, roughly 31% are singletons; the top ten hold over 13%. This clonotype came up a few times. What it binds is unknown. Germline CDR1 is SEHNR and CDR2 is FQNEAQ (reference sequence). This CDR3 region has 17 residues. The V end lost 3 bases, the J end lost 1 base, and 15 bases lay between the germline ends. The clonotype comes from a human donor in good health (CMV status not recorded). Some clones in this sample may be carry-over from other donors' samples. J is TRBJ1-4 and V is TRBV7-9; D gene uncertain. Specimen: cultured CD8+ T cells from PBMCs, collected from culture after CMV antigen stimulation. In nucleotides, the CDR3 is TGTGCCAGCAGCTTGGTCCCCGGGTTGAGAACTAATGAAAAACTGTTTTTT. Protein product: CASSLVPGLRTNEKLFF.